This TCR beta chain was identified in a study of cytomegalovirus exposure and HLA in healthy donors. Findings and caveats of the study: Cytomegalovirus status was reportedly diagnosed by the classifier with high sensitivity and specificity. Overall, about 160 TCR beta chains were annotated as cytomegalovirus-associated. In vitro work confirmed that a few CMV-associated chains recognize CMV antigens.

A note on this clone: Its antigen is unidentified.

The assay was immunoSEQ multiplex PCR, and TCRdb's table has in-frame clones only and misses some. The data hold approximately 230,000 clones, with roughly 84% observed a single time. Germline values: CDR1 MNHNS, CDR2 SASEGT. V gave up 0 bases and J gave up 10 bases, with 12 bases separating them. The CDR3 sequence is 13 residues long. The gene calls are TRBV6-1 and TRBJ1-2; D is unclear. This receptor was taken from a man aged 18 to 30 in good health and CMV-seropositive. The sequenced material came from PBMCs. The CDR3, as DNA: TGTGCCAGCAGTGAAGCGCTGTCAACTGACTACACCTTC. Translated: CASSEALSTDYTF.